A single sample gave rise to the 23 T cell receptor beta chains below, sequenced in a study of T cell responses to AZD1222 COVID-19 vaccine. TCRdb's copy holds only in-frame clones and misses some; the assay was immunoSEQ multiplex PCR. Here the sample spans roughly 200,000 clones, around 88% being singletons. The source was peripheral blood, collected on day 0 of AZD1222 vaccination. The receptors were gathered from an adult in good health.

V gene TRBV12-3 or TRBV12-4 combines with J gene TRBJ2-3; D ambiguous. This CDR3 comprises 12 residues. The V end was cut by 1 base, the J end by 8 bases, with 7 bases between. In DNA, the CDR3 is TGTGCCAGCAGTTTAGTTATGGGTACGCAGTATTTT. Protein product: CASSLVMGTQYF.

This clone has more than one count but fewer than ten. This sequence joins TRBV5-1 and TRBJ1-4; D is unclear. Germline assignment: CDR1 SGHRS and CDR2 YFSETQ. The V gene lost 0 bases and the J gene lost 7 bases, with 10 bases spanning the gap. The CDR3 sequence is 14 residues long. DNA for the CDR3: TGCGCCAGCAGCTTGGACAGCCTAACTGAAAAACTGTTTTTT. This gives the protein CASSLDSLTEKLFF.

This rearrangement joins TRBV11-2 to TRBJ1-2; maybe TRBD1 (5 bases). V lost 1 base to trimming and J lost 2 bases, with 8 bases between them. CDR1 is SGHAT, CDR2 FQNNGV, per germline. The CDR3 contains 14 residues. The CDR3 sequence is CASSLGTGNYGYTF. Written as DNA, the CDR3 is TGTGCCAGCAGCTTAGGAACAGGAAACTATGGCTACACCTTC.

The V gene is TRBV5-1, the J gene TRBJ2-3, with TRBD2 matching 9 bases. J lost 2 bases, V lost 0 bases, and 4 bases had no gene match. This CDR3 spans 16 amino acids. Germline CDR1 is SGHRS and CDR2 is YFSETQ. CDR3 residues: CASSLASGAFTDTQYF. The CDR3 DNA reads as TGCGCCAGCAGCTTGGCTAGCGGGGCCTTCACAGATACGCAGTATTTT. Complete variable domain (other parts from reference TRBV5-1 and TRBJ2-3): KAGVTQTPRYLIKTRGQQVTLSCSPISGHRSVSWYQQTPGQGLQFLFEYFSETQRNKGNFPGRFSGRQFSNSRSEMNVSTLELGDSALYLCASSLASGAFTDTQYFGPGTRLTVL.

The rearrangement joins TRBV7-9 to TRBJ1-2, with D perhaps matching TRBD1 (5 bases). Germline V gives CDR1 SEHNR, CDR2 FQNEAQ (reference sequence). The CDR3 covers 18 residues. The ends were cut back, 3 bases at V and 1 base at J, with 21 bases in the middle. CDR3 DNA: TGTGCCAGCAGCTTTAAAGGGACGACCTTTAGTTTTAACTATGGCTACACCTTC. Encoded protein: CASSFKGTTFSFNYGYTF.

This chain uses TRBV5-1 with TRBJ1-1; possible D gene TRBD1, 5 bases. This CDR3 is 14 amino acids long. With 0 bases removed from V and 3 bases from J, the gap between germline ends came to 9 bases. CDR1 and CDR2 (germline): SGHRS, YFSETQ. The CDR3 spells CASSLVGADTEAFF. CDR3 in DNA: TGCGCCAGCAGCTTGGTAGGGGCGGACACTGAAGCTTTCTTT.

The V gene is TRBV28, the J gene TRBJ2-1; no firm D call. Germline V gene sequence: CDR1 MDHEN, CDR2 SYDVKM. Trimming stripped 3 bases from V and 2 bases from J, with 5 bases between. The CDR3 loop spans 13 amino acids. The CDR3 loop reads CASSLGTYNEQFF. The CDR3 DNA reads TGTGCCAGCAGTTTGGGAACCTACAATGAGCAGTTCTTC.

The chain combines TRBV5-1 with TRBJ1-1; 8 positions match TRBD1. The CDR3 covers 13 residues. CDR1 is SGHRS and CDR2 is YFSETQ in the germline V gene. The V segment lost 3 bases and the J segment 8 bases; nucleotides outside the gene matches: 6. CDR3 loop: CASSWTGLEEAFF. As DNA, the CDR3 is TGCGCCAGCAGCTGGACAGGGTTGGAAGAAGCTTTCTTT.

This chain uses TRBV3-1 (or the pseudogene TRBV3-2) with TRBJ1-1; D not resolved. Germline assignment: CDR1 LGHDT and CDR2 YNNKEL (reference sequence). Trimming left V 4 bases short and J 0 bases short, with 9 bases between. This CDR3 is 14 amino acids long. The CDR3 sequence is CASSPRYVNTEAFF. The CDR3 coding sequence is TGTGCCAGCAGCCCAAGGTACGTGAACACTGAAGCTTTCTTT.

The chain carries TRBV10-3 and TRBJ1-2; TRBD1 is a possible D gene (5 bases). The length of the CDR3 is 16 residues. V was shortened by 0 bases and J by 4 bases, with 15 bases between the two germline ends. The germline V gene has CDR1 ENHRY and CDR2 SYGVKD. CDR3 sequence (DNA): TGTGCCATCAGTGAGTCGACGGACATGAGGGGCTATGGCTACACCTTC. Translated: CAISESTDMRGYGYTF.

The chain uses TRBV6-5 and TRBJ1-2, with 9 bases matching TRBD1. This CDR3 contains 13 residues. Germline V lookup: CDR1 MNHEY, CDR2 SVGAGI. Germline trimming cut 5 bases from V and 7 bases from J; bases unmatched to any gene: 5. DNA of the CDR3: TGTGCCAGCAGTCTACAGGGGGCGGCTGGCTACACCTTC. Translated: CASSLQGAAGYTF.

The V gene is TRBV7-2, the J gene TRBJ1-1, with D tentatively TRBD1 (6 bases). The CDR3 consists of 15 residues. V was pared by 1 base and J by 0 bases, with 9 bases between. The germline CDR1 and CDR2 sequences are SGHTA and FQGNSA. In DNA, the CDR3 is TGTGCCAGCAGCTTAGGAACAGGGATGAACACTGAAGCTTTCTTT. Its protein is CASSLGTGMNTEAFF.

The rearrangement joins TRBV24-1 to TRBJ1-1; a possible D gene is TRBD1 (6 bases). Germline V CDR1 and CDR2: KGHDR, SFDVKD. Between the trimmed V and J ends, which lost 3 bases and 2 bases, there was a span of 21 bases. The CDR3 covers 18 residues. The CDR3 region has the DNA TGTGCCACCAGTGATCCACCGGGACACCAATTATTAAACACTGAAGCTTTCTTT. Translated: CATSDPPGHQLLNTEAFF.

The rearrangement links TRBV3-1 (or the pseudogene TRBV3-2) to TRBJ1-1; D may be TRBD1 (5 bases). In germline, CDR1 is LGHDT, CDR2 YNNKEL (reference sequence). Trimming pared 3 bases from V and 1 base from J, leaving 9 bases between. The length of the CDR3 is 14 residues. In DNA form, the CDR3 reads TGTGCCAGCAGCCACAGGGCCCGGAACACTGAAGCTTTCTTT. Amino acids: CASSHRARNTEAFF.

The chain has TRBV6-6 and TRBJ1-2; TRBD1 is a possible D gene (5 bases). The V end was cut by 0 bases, the J end by 7 bases, with 9 bases between. Germline V gene data show CDR1 as MNHNY and CDR2 as SVGAGI (reference sequence). The length of the CDR3 is 13 residues. CDR3 DNA: TGTGCCAGCAGTTACTCTGGGGCGGCTGGCTACACCTTC. It encodes CASSYSGAAGYTF.

The chain has TRBV10-3 and TRBJ2-1, with 9 bases matching TRBD2. Germline CDR1 is ENHRY and CDR2 is SYGVKD. After removal of 4 bases from V and 3 bases from J, the junction contained 4 bases not matched to a gene. This CDR3 region has 15 residues. The CDR3 DNA reads as TGTGCCATCAGTGCACTAGCGGGCCTCTACAATGAGCAGTTCTTC. This gives the protein CAISALAGLYNEQFF.

Comment on this clone: Other DNA variants within this sample encode the same CDR3. The CDR3 here is CASSLGSGSNQPQHF. CDR3 nucleotide sequence: TGTGCCAGCAGCTTAGGATCAGGGAGCAATCAGCCCCAGCATTTT. The J gene is TRBJ1-5, the V gene TRBV7-9, with D tentatively TRBD1 (5 bases). This CDR3 region has 15 residues. The V gene's germline CDR1 is SEHNR and CDR2 FQNEAQ (reference sequence). The V end lost 1 base, the J end lost 1 base, and 8 bases lay between the germline ends.

The rearrangement links TRBV21-1 to TRBJ1-2. TRBV21-1 is tagged as a pseudogene. The CDR3 sequence is 12 residues long. CDR3 sequence: CASSKANRDYTF. The CDR3 DNA follows: TGTGCCAGCAGCAAAGCTAACCGGGACTACACCTTC.

The rearrangement joins TRBV4-3 to TRBJ1-2; unclear D gene. The V gene's germline CDR1 is LGHNA and CDR2 YSLEER. This CDR3 region has 15 residues. Trimming took off 0 bases at V and 5 bases at J, with 13 bases between the two ends. CDR3 amino acids: CASSQEGATGYGYTF. The CDR3 coding sequence is TGCGCCAGCAGCCAAGAGGGCGCGACGGGGTATGGCTACACCTTC.

This rearrangement joins TRBV3-1 (or the pseudogene TRBV3-2) to TRBJ2-1; TRBD2 agrees at 12 bases. The CDR3 is 17 amino acids. Germline CDR1 LGHDT, CDR2 YNNKEL (reference sequence). Germline trimming cut 0 bases from V and 12 bases from J; bases unmatched to any gene: 12. This chain's CDR3 is CASSQDQGLAGGDRQFF. In DNA form, the CDR3 reads TGTGCCAGCAGCCAAGATCAAGGGCTAGCGGGGGGGGATAGGCAGTTCTTC.

The chain links TRBV29-1 to TRBJ1-5; TRBD1 aligns across 7 bases. The CDR3 runs to 17 residues. CDR1 SQVTM and CDR2 ANQGSEA come from the germline V gene. V lost 7 bases and J lost 0; bases outside the gene matches: 15. The CDR3: CSGRIQGPTYSNQPQHF. CDR3 bases: TGCAGCGGGCGAATACAGGGGCCGACCTATAGCAATCAGCCCCAGCATTTT.

This rearrangement joins TRBV7-8 to TRBJ1-1; D call uncertain. V gave up 4 bases and J gave up 0 bases, with 12 bases separating them. Germline V gene data show CDR1 as SGHVS and CDR2 as FQNEAQ. This CDR3 is 15 amino acids long. The CDR3 sequence is CASSSPGIMNTEAFF. The CDR3 bases are TGTGCCAGCAGCTCTCCGGGGATAATGAACACTGAAGCTTTCTTT.

V usage is TRBV7-6 and J usage is TRBJ1-1; D is ambiguous. The CDR3 is made up of 12 amino acids. Germline CDR1 and CDR2: SGHVS and FNYEAQ. V gave up 5 bases and J gave up 0 bases, with 4 bases separating them. The CDR3 sequence: CASSTMNTEAFF. The CDR3 DNA reads TGTGCCAGCAGCACCATGAACACTGAAGCTTTCTTT. Variable domain in full (rest from reference TRBV7-6 and TRBJ1-1): GAGVSQSPRYKVTKRGQDVALRCDPISGHVSLYWYRQALGQGPEFLTYFNYEAQQDKSGLPNDRFSAERPEGSISTLTIQRTEQRDSAMYRCASSTMNTEAFFGQGTRLTVV.